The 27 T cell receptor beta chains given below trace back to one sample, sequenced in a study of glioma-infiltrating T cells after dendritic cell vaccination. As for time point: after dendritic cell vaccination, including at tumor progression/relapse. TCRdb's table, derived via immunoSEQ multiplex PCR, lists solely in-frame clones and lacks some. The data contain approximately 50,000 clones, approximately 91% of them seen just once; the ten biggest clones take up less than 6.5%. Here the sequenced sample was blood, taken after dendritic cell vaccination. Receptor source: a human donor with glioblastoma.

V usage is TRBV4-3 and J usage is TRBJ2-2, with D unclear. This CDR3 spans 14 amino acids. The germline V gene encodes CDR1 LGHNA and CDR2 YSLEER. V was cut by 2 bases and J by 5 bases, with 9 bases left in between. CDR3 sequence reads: CASSQRSRTGELFF. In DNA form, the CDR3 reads TGCGCCAGCAGCCAACGGAGTCGAACCGGGGAGCTGTTTTTT.

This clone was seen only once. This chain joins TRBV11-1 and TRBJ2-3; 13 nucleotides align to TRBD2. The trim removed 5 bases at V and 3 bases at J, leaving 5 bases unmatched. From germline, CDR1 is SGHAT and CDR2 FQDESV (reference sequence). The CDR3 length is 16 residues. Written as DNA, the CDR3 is TGTGCCAGCAGCCGGACTAGCGGGAGCGGAACAGATACGCAGTATTTT. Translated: CASSRTSGSGTDTQYF.

CDR3 sequence (DNA): TGCGCCAGCAGCTTGGGTCGTGGACTAGGGGAAGATACGCAGTATTTT. Translation: CASSLGRGLGEDTQYF. The chain employs TRBV5-1 and TRBJ2-3, with TRBD2 matching over 7 bases. The germline gives CDR1 SGHRS, CDR2 YFSETQ. This CDR3 has 16 residues. V shed 0 bases and J 5 bases; nucleotides not matched to a gene: 9.

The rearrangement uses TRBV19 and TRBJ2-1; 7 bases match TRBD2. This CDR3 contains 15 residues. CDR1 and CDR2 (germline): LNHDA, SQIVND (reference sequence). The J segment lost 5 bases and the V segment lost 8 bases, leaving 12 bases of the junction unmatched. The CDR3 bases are TGTGCCAGTCAAGCGGGACCAGCGATAAACAATGAGCAGTTCTTC. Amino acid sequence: CASQAGPAINNEQFF.

Here the CDR3 DNA reads TGCGCCAGCAGCCAAGAAGGGGGTAGCAATCAGCCCCAGCATTTT. This codes for CASSQEGGSNQPQHF. The chain recombines TRBV4-3 with TRBJ1-5; tentatively, D is TRBD1 (6 bases). Trimming pared 0 bases from V and 0 bases from J, leaving 6 bases between. This CDR3 has 15 amino acids. CDR1 LGHNA and CDR2 YSLEER come from the germline V gene.

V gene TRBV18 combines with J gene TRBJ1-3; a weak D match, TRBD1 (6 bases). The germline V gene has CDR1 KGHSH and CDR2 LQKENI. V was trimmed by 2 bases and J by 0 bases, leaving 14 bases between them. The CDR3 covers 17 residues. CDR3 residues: CASSPGGLRSSGNTIYF. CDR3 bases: TGTGCCAGCTCACCAGGGGGCCTTAGGAGCTCTGGAAACACCATATATTTT. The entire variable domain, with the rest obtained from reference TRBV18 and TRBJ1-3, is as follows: NAGVMQNPRHLVRRRGQEARLRCSPMKGHSHVYWYRQLPEEGLKFMVYLQKENIIDESGMPKERFSAEFPKEGPSILRIQQVVRGDSAAYFCASSPGGLRSSGNTIYFGEGSWLTVV.

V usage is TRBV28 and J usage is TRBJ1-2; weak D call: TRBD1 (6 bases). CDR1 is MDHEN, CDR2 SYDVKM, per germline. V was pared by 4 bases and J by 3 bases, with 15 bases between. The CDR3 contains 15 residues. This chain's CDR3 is CASSSPTTGYYGYTF. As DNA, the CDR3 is TGTGCCAGCAGTTCCCCCACGACAGGATACTATGGCTACACCTTC.

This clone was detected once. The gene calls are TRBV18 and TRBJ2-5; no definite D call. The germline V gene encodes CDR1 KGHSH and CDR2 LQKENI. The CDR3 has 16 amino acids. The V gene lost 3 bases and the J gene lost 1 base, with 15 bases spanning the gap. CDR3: CASSPISYRTQETQYF. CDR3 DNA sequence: TGTGCCAGCTCACCCATTTCCTACAGAACCCAAGAGACCCAGTACTTC.

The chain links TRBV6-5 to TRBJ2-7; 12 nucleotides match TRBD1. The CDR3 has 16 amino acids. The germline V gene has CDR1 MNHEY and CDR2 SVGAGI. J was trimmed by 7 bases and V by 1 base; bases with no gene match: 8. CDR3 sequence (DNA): TGTGCCAGCAGTTACTGGGGGGACAGGGGGCTAGGGGAGCAGTACTTC. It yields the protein CASSYWGDRGLGEQYF.

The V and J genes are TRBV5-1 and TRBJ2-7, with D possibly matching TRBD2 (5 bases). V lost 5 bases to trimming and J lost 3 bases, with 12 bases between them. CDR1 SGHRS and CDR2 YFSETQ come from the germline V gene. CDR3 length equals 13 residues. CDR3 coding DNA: TGCGCCAGCAGATGGAGGACTGGCTACGAGCAGTACTTC. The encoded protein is CASRWRTGYEQYF.

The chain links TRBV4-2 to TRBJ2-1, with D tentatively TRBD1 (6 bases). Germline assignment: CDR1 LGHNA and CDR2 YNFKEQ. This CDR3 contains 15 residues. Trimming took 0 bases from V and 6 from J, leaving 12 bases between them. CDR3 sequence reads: CASSQDPGRGNEQFF. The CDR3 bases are TGTGCCAGCAGCCAAGACCCGGGCAGGGGCAATGAGCAGTTCTTC.

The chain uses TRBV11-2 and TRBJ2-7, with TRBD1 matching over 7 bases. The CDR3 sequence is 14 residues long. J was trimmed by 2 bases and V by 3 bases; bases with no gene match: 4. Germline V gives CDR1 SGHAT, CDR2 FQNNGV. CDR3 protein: CASSFSQGAYEQYF. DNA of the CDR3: TGTGCCAGCAGCTTTTCTCAGGGGGCCTACGAGCAGTACTTC.

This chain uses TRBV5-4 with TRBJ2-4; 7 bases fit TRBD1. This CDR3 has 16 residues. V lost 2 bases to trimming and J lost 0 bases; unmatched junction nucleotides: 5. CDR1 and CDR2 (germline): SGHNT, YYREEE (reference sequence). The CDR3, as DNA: TGTGCCAGCAGCTTATCGGGACAGCTAGCCAAAAACATTCAGTACTTC. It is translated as CASSLSGQLAKNIQYF.

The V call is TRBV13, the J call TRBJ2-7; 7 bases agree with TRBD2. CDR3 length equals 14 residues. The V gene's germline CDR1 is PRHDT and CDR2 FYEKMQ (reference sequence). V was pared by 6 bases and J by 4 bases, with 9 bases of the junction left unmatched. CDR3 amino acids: CASREGLHAYEQYF. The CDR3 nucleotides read TGTGCCAGCAGGGAGGGACTACACGCTTACGAGCAGTACTTC.

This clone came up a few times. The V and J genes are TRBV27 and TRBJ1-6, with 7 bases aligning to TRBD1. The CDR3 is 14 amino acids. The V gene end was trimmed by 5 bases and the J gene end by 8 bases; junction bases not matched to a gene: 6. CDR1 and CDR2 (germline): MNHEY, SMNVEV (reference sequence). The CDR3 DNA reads TGTGCCAGCAGTCCTATTGACAGGGATTCACCCCTCCACTTT. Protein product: CASSPIDRDSPLHF.

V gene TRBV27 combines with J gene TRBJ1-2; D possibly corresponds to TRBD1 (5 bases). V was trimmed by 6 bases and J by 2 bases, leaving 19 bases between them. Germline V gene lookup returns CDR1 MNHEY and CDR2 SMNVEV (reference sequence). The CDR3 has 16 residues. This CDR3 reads CASSPRGGPGNYGYTF. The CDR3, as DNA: TGTGCCAGCAGCCCAAGGGGAGGGCCGGGGAACTATGGCTACACCTTC.

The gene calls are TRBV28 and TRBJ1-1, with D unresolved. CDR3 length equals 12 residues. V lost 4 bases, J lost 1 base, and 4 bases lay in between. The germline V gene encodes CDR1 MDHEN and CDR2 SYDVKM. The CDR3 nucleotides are TGTGCCAGCAGTTCGGGGAACACTGAAGCTTTCTTT. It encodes CASSSGNTEAFF.

CDR3 amino acids: CASSPTSSAYEQYF. The DNA of the CDR3 is TGTGCCAGCAGCCCGACTAGCAGTGCCTACGAGCAGTACTTC. The chain couples TRBV28 to TRBJ2-7; 7 bases match TRBD2. Germline lookup yields CDR1 MDHEN and CDR2 SYDVKM. Trimming took 6 bases from V and 2 from J; bases not matched to a gene: 7. The CDR3 is 14 residues long. Full variable domain (rest looked up from reference TRBV28 and TRBJ2-7): DVKVTQSSRYLVKRTGEKVFLECVQDMDHENMFWYRQDPGLGLRLIYFSYDVKMKEKGDIPEGYSVSREKKERFSLILESASTNQTSMYLCASSPTSSAYEQYFGPGTRLTVT.

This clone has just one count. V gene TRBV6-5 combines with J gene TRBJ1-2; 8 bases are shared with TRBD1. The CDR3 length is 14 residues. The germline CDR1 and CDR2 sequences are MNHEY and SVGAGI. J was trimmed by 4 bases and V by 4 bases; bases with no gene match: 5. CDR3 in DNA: TGTGCCAGCAGTTCTCCAGGGGGCCCCTATGGCTACACCTTC. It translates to CASSSPGGPYGYTF.

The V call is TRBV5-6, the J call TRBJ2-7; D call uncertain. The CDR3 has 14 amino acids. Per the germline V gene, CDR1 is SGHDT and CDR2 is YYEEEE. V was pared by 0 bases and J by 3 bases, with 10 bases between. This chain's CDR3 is CASSLGQADYEQYF. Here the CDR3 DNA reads TGTGCCAGCAGCTTGGGTCAGGCCGACTACGAGCAGTACTTC.

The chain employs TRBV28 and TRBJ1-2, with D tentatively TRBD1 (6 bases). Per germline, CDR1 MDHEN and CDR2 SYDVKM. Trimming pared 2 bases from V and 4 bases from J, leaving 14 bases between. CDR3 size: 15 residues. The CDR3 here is CASSLLGGVSYGYTF. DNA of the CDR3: TGTGCCAGCAGTTTACTTGGGGGCGTAAGCTATGGCTACACCTTC.

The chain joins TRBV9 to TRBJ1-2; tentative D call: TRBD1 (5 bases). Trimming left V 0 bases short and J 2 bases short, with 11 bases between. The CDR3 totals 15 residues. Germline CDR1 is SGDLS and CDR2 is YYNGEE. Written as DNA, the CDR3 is TGTGCCAGCAGCGTAGTATCGACAGTCAACTATGGCTACACCTTC. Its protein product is CASSVVSTVNYGYTF.

CDR3 DNA: TGTGCCAGCAGTCCCCGGGAGAGGGGGCCCGGTCAGCCCCAGCATTTT. It encodes CASSPRERGPGQPQHF. V is TRBV6-6 and J is TRBJ1-5, with 7 positions matching TRBD1. The junction had 13 bases not matched to a gene; V was cut back by 5 bases and J by 6 bases. Germline CDR1 and CDR2: MNHNY and SVGAGI (reference sequence). The CDR3 is 16 residues long.

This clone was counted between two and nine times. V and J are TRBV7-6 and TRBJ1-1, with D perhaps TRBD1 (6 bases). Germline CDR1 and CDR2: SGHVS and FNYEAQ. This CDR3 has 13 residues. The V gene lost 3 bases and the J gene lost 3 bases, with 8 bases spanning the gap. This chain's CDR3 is CASSFGGDTEAFF. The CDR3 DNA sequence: TGTGCCAGCAGCTTTGGGGGCGACACTGAAGCTTTCTTT.

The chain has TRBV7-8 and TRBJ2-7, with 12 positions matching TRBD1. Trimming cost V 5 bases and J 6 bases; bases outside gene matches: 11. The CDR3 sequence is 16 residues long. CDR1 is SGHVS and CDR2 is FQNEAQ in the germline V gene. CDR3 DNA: TGTGCCAGCAGCCCTAGTGGAGGGACAGGGGGCTCCGAGCAGTACTTC. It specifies CASSPSGGTGGSEQYF.

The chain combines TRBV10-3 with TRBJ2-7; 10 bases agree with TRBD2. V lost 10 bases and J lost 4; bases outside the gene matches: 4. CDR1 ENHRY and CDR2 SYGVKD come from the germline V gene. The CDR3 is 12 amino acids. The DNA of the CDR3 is TGTGCCAGTAGCGGGGGGTATTACGAGCAGTACTTC. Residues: CASSGGYYEQYF.

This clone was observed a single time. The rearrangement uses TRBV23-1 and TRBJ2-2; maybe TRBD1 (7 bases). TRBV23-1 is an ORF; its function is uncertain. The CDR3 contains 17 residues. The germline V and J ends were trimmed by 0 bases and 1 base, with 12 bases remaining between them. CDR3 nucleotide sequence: TGCGCCAGCAGTCAATCGCGGGACAGTGAGAACACCGGGGAGCTGTTTTTT. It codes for CASSQSRDSENTGELFF.